The 20 T cell receptor beta chains listed next were all sequenced from one sample in a study of OX40 agonist ivuxolimab in advanced cancers. Sequencing used immunoSEQ multiplex PCR; TCRdb keeps in-frame clones, though not all of them. The sample gives some 90,000 clones, roughly 86% of which show up once; about 4.7% is in the top ten. The starting material was CD4+ or CD8+ T cells sorted from blood, obtained in a trial of the OX40 agonist ivuxolimab. These receptor sequences come from an adult with an advanced solid tumor such as melanoma, head and neck, liver or kidney cancer.

This sequence joins TRBV11-3 and TRBJ1-3; tentative D call: TRBD1 (5 bases). The CDR3 has 16 amino acids. The ends were cut back, 4 bases at V and 8 bases at J, with 21 bases in the middle. Looked up from germline, CDR1 is SGHNT and CDR2 is YENEEA. The chain's CDR3 is CASSSPPQARGDTIYF. The CDR3 DNA reads TGTGCCAGCAGCTCACCTCCACAGGCCCGGGGTGACACCATATATTTT.

The CDR3 DNA is TGTGCCAGCAAGTCCTACGAGCAGTACTTC. Amino acid sequence: CASKSYEQYF. The J gene is TRBJ2-7, the V gene TRBV6-1; D unclear. This CDR3 contains 10 residues. CDR1 is MNHNS and CDR2 is SASEGT in the germline V gene. V was trimmed by 7 bases and J by 1 base, leaving 2 bases between them.

This chain connects TRBV28 to TRBJ2-7; TRBD1 agrees at 10 bases. There are 13 residues in the CDR3. V lost 10 bases and J lost 3; bases outside the gene matches: 6. CDR1 is MDHEN, CDR2 SYDVKM, per germline. CDR3 nucleotides: TGTGCCACCGTCCGGGACAGGGGCTACGAGCAGTACTTC. It encodes CATVRDRGYEQYF.

J is TRBJ1-4 and V is TRBV7-9, with D possibly TRBD1 on 6 matching bases. V shed 5 bases and J shed 8 bases, with 15 bases lying between them. The CDR3 extends over 14 amino acids. Germline CDR1 reads SEHNR; CDR2 reads FQNEAQ (reference sequence). Here the CDR3 reads CASSRGQFEEKLFF. CDR3 coding DNA: TGTGCCAGCAGCAGGGGACAATTTGAGGAAAAACTGTTTTTT.

V gene TRBV10-1 combines with J gene TRBJ2-3; 8 bases fit TRBD2. Looked up from germline, CDR1 is WNHNN and CDR2 is SYGVQD (reference sequence). The CDR3 is 14 residues long. The junction had 4 bases not matched to a gene; V was cut back by 5 bases and J by 3 bases. The CDR3 nucleotides read TGCGCCAGCAGTTTAGCGGGACGGACAGATACGCAGTATTTT. Amino acids: CASSLAGRTDTQYF.

The CDR3 protein is CSVGRREVTGELFF. The CDR3 nucleotides are TGCAGCGTTGGGAGGAGGGAAGTCACCGGGGAGCTGTTTTTT. The V and J genes are TRBV29-1 and TRBJ2-2; D is possibly TRBD2 (6 bases). CDR3 length: 14 amino acids. The V end lost 4 bases, the J end lost 4 bases, and 13 bases lay between the germline ends. Germline V gives CDR1 SQVTM, CDR2 ANQGSEA.

The chain has TRBV6-1 and TRBJ2-6; tentatively, D is TRBD2 (6 bases). Germline CDR1 and CDR2: MNHNS and SASEGT. V was pared by 4 bases and J by 0 bases, with 10 bases between. The CDR3 covers 16 residues. CDR3 nucleotides: TGTGCCAGCAGTGGGGTGCGGGGCTCTGGGGCCAACGTCCTGACTTTC. Its translation: CASSGVRGSGANVLTF.

The V call is TRBV27, the J call TRBJ1-3; D remains ambiguous. The germline CDR1 and CDR2 sequences are MNHEY and SMNVEV (reference sequence). CDR3 size: 15 residues. Deletions cut 6 bases from V and 1 base from J, with 13 bases between. The CDR3 DNA follows: TGTGCCAGCAGGTTGAATCAGGAGTCTGGAAACACCATATATTTT. This sequence encodes CASRLNQESGNTIYF.

To note about this clone: Other nucleotide sequences from this sample produce the same CDR3. This rearrangement joins TRBV5-6 to TRBJ2-7, with no clear D. The germline V and J ends were trimmed by 2 bases and 2 bases, with 5 bases remaining between them. The length of the CDR3 is 12 residues. Germline loops: CDR1 SGHDT, CDR2 YYEEEE. CDR3 protein: CASSFQTYEQYF. CDR3 nucleotides: TGTGCCAGCAGCTTCCAAACCTACGAGCAGTACTTC.

This rearrangement joins TRBV7-9 to TRBJ1-4; possible D gene TRBD1, 6 bases. Deletions cut 6 bases from V and 4 bases from J, with 15 bases between. From germline, CDR1 is SEHNR and CDR2 FQNEAQ (reference sequence). The CDR3 extends over 15 amino acids. The CDR3 DNA follows: TGTGCCAGCAGTAACGGAGGGGGGTTTAATGAAAAACTGTTTTTT. Protein sequence: CASSNGGGFNEKLFF.

V usage is TRBV28 and J usage is TRBJ1-1; D is ambiguous. Per germline, CDR1 MDHEN and CDR2 SYDVKM. There are 12 residues in the CDR3. The V end lost 4 bases, the J end lost 1 base, and 4 bases lay between the germline ends. The chain's CDR3 is CASSSTNTEAFF. The CDR3 DNA sequence: TGTGCCAGCAGTTCCACGAACACTGAAGCTTTCTTT.

This clone appeared once. V is TRBV21-1 and J is TRBJ1-1; the table's D gene call, TRBD1, was not cross checked with the DNA. TRBV21-1 represents a pseudogene. The CDR3 has 14 residues. CDR3 region: CASSIPNTNTEAFF. DNA for the CDR3: TGTGCCAGCAGCATACCGAATACAAACACTGAAGCTTTCTTT.

The table lists this clone with a count of one. V is TRBV21-1 and J is TRBJ1-1; TRBD1, the table's D call, lacks a check against the DNA. TRBV21-1 is noted as a pseudogene. This CDR3 has 14 residues. Written as DNA, the CDR3 is TGTGCCAGCAGCAAAGCAGGGGGCTCCTCCGAAGCTTTCTTT. Protein: CASSKAGGSSEAFF.

The chain carries TRBV7-3 and TRBJ2-2; D is perhaps TRBD1 (5 bases). V was cut by 2 bases and J by 0 bases, with 10 bases left in between. In germline, CDR1 is SGHTA, CDR2 FQGTGA. The CDR3 runs to 16 residues. The CDR3 DNA reads TGTGCCAGCAGCTTAGGGGCAGTTGCGAACACCGGGGAGCTGTTTTTT. It yields the protein CASSLGAVANTGELFF.

This clone appeared a single time. The chain combines TRBV7-3 with TRBJ2-1; D is perhaps TRBD2 (6 bases). V lost 6 bases to trimming and J lost 8 bases, with 20 bases between them. The CDR3 is 15 residues long. Per the germline V gene, CDR1 is SGHTA and CDR2 is FQGTGA. The CDR3 loop reads CASSLLGRETDEQFF. The CDR3 coding sequence is TGTGCCAGCAGTCTTCTTGGTCGGGAGACCGATGAGCAGTTCTTC.

This clone showed up just a few times. Here the CDR3 reads CASSLTSGSGETQYF. The CDR3 nucleotides are TGTGCCAGCAGCTTGACTAGCGGGAGCGGGGAGACCCAGTACTTC. The chain joins TRBV7-3 to TRBJ2-5; 12 bases fit TRBD2. Trimming removed 3 bases from V and 5 bases from J; junction bases left unmatched: 4. Per germline, CDR1 SGHTA and CDR2 FQGTGA. The CDR3 runs 15 residues.

V usage is TRBV19 and J usage is TRBJ2-2; D uncertain. Germline CDR1 is LNHDA and CDR2 is SQIVND (reference sequence). Trimming cost V 5 bases and J 4 bases, with 14 bases left between them. This CDR3 region has 15 residues. The CDR3 DNA reads as TGTGCCAGTAGTTTAGCAGGCAGCCCCACCGGGGAGCTGTTTTTT. Its translation: CASSLAGSPTGELFF.

The V gene is TRBV27, the J gene TRBJ1-1; D gene ambiguous. The CDR3 spans 14 residues. Germline loops: CDR1 MNHEY, CDR2 SMNVEV (reference sequence). Trimming left V 1 base short and J 2 bases short, with 8 bases between. In DNA form, the CDR3 reads TGTGCCAGCAGTTTATGGGCAGAAAACACTGAAGCTTTCTTT. This sequence encodes CASSLWAENTEAFF.

The chain employs TRBV6-5 and TRBJ1-3; D is possibly TRBD1 (6 bases). The CDR3 is made up of 14 amino acids. Trimming cost V 9 bases and J 1 base, with 13 bases left between them. CDR1 MNHEY and CDR2 SVGAGI come from the germline V gene. The CDR3 DNA is TGTGCCAGTTCCAGGGGAGTTTCTGGAAACACCATATATTTT. Translation: CASSRGVSGNTIYF.

V usage is TRBV5-1 and J usage is TRBJ2-3, with D maybe TRBD2 (5 bases). Per germline, CDR1 SGHRS and CDR2 YFSETQ. Deletions cut 4 bases from V and 1 base from J, with 19 bases between. The CDR3 runs to 17 residues. CDR3 loop: CASSLAPGLRGTDTQYF. The CDR3 DNA follows: TGCGCCAGCAGCCTCGCGCCTGGACTCCGCGGCACAGATACGCAGTATTTT.